Shown below are 31 T cell receptor beta chains from a single sample sequenced in a study of T cell responses to AZD1222 COVID-19 vaccine. Some clones are missing from TCRdb's copy, which holds only in-frame ones; the method was immunoSEQ multiplex PCR. The sample has under 200,000 clones; approximately 92% are singletons. Sequences were derived from peripheral blood, sampled 28 days after the second dose of the MenACWY control vaccine. The receptors come from an adult who received the MenACWY meningococcal vaccine as a control.

This chain uses TRBV18 with TRBJ1-5; no clear D. The V end was cut by 3 bases, the J end by 1 base, with 10 bases between. Germline CDR1 reads KGHSH; CDR2 reads LQKENI. CDR3 length: 15 amino acids. CDR3 region: CASSPLGLSNQPQHF. The CDR3 DNA follows: TGTGCCAGCTCACCTTTAGGCTTGAGCAATCAGCCCCAGCATTTT.

The rearrangement links TRBV7-2 to TRBJ1-3; TRBD1 matches 9 bases. Germline V lookup: CDR1 SGHTA, CDR2 FQGNSA. The CDR3 sequence is 15 residues long. With V trimmed by 1 base and J by 2 bases, 0 bases remained unmatched. DNA of the CDR3: TGTGCCAGCAGCTTAGGGACAGGGGCTGGAAACACCATATATTTT. Amino acids: CASSLGTGAGNTIYF. The complete variable domain, with remaining parts taken from reference TRBV7-2 and TRBJ1-3, reads GAGVSQSPSNKVTEKGKDVELRCDPISGHTALYWYRQSLGQGLEFLIYFQGNSAPDKSGLPSDRFSAERTGGSVSTLTIQRTQQEDSAVYLCASSLGTGAGNTIYFGEGSWLTVV.

This chain connects TRBV24-1 to TRBJ2-3, with D unclear. Looked up from germline, CDR1 is KGHDR and CDR2 is SFDVKD. CDR3 length: 14 amino acids. The V gene lost 1 base and the J gene lost 1 base, with 5 bases spanning the gap. This CDR3 is CATSDLIGTDTQYF. The CDR3, as DNA: TGTGCCACCAGTGATTTAATCGGCACAGATACGCAGTATTTT.

The V gene is TRBV7-2, the J gene TRBJ1-5; D gene ambiguous. The germline CDR1 and CDR2 sequences are SGHTA and FQGNSA. The length of the CDR3 is 14 residues. With 1 base removed from V and 9 bases from J, the gap between germline ends came to 13 bases. The CDR3 coding sequence is TGTGCCAGCAGCTTAGACGCCGTTCGGCGGCCCCAGCATTTT. Encoded protein: CASSLDAVRRPQHF. Together with reference TRBV7-2 and TRBJ1-5, the CDR3 gives the full variable domain: GAGVSQSPSNKVTEKGKDVELRCDPISGHTALYWYRQSLGQGLEFLIYFQGNSAPDKSGLPSDRFSAERTGGSVSTLTIQRTQQEDSAVYLCASSLDAVRRPQHFGDGTRLSIL.

The DNA for the CDR3 is TGTGCCAGCTCCATCTCAAGCGGGAGTTCTTACACAGATACGCAGTATTTT. It encodes CASSISSGSSYTDTQYF. The V gene is TRBV27, the J gene TRBJ2-3; 8 bases map to TRBD2. This CDR3 spans 17 amino acids. Losses at the gene ends were 8 bases for V and 2 bases for J; bases not matched to a gene: 15. Germline V gene lookup returns CDR1 MNHEY and CDR2 SMNVEV (reference sequence).

The chain links TRBV30 to TRBJ2-7; 7 bases match TRBD1. CDR1 is GTSNPN, CDR2 SVGIG, per germline (reference sequence). V shed 6 bases and J 9 bases; nucleotides not matched to a gene: 8. The length of the CDR3 is 11 residues. CDR3 DNA sequence: TGTGCCTGCGACGGGACAGTCGTGCAGTACTTC. This codes for CACDGTVVQYF.

This CDR3 is CASSLGRGEKLFF. The CDR3 DNA sequence: TGTGCCAGCAGCCTCGGTAGGGGTGAAAAACTGTTTTTT. This chain uses TRBV3-1 (or the pseudogene TRBV3-2) with TRBJ1-4; perhaps TRBD1 as D (5 bases). The CDR3 spans 13 residues. Trimming left V 4 bases short and J 7 bases short, with 10 bases between. Germline V gene lookup returns CDR1 LGHDT and CDR2 YNNKEL (reference sequence).

The rearrangement uses TRBV4-3 and TRBJ2-2, with 10 bases lining up with TRBD1. There are 16 residues in the CDR3. V trimming: 2 bases; J trimming: 7 bases; junction bases outside the gene matches: 7. Germline values: CDR1 LGHNA, CDR2 YSLEER. CDR3 DNA sequence: TGCGCCAGCAGCCAACTGACAGGGGGCGGACACGGGGAGCTGTTTTTT. It encodes CASSQLTGGGHGELFF.

This chain links TRBV9 with TRBJ1-1; D call uncertain. The germline CDR1 and CDR2 sequences are SGDLS and YYNGEE. The CDR3 totals 15 residues. V lost 4 bases, J lost 4 bases, and 17 bases lay in between. The CDR3 is CASSHTLGSGTEAFF. The CDR3 DNA reads TGTGCCAGCAGCCACACTTTGGGTTCCGGCACTGAAGCTTTCTTT.

The chain carries TRBV9 and TRBJ1-4; D possibly corresponds to TRBD1 (5 bases). The V end lost 4 bases, the J end lost 0 bases, and 13 bases lay between the germline ends. The CDR3 is 16 amino acids. Germline values: CDR1 SGDLS, CDR2 YYNGEE. CDR3 protein: CASSPQGTPTNEKLFF. Written as DNA, the CDR3 is TGTGCCAGCAGCCCCCAAGGGACCCCAACTAATGAAAAACTGTTTTTT.

The V and J genes are TRBV30 and TRBJ1-1, with 7 nucleotides matching TRBD1. V was clipped by 0 bases and J by 12 bases; unmatched bases: 4. CDR1 and CDR2 (germline): GTSNPN, SVGIG (reference sequence). The CDR3 contains 11 residues. CDR3 in DNA: TGTGCCTGGAGTGTCAGGGGGATCCCTTTCTTT. Residues: CAWSVRGIPFF. Drawing the rest from reference TRBV30 and TRBJ1-1, the complete variable domain is SQTIHQWPATLVQPVGSPLSLECTVEGTSNPNLYWYRQAAGRGLQLLFYSVGIGQISSEVPQNLSASRPQDRQFILSSKKLLLSDSGFYLCAWSVRGIPFFGQGTRLTVV.

The rearrangement uses TRBV28 and TRBJ2-4; 8 nucleotides align to TRBD1. The CDR3 runs 15 residues. Germline CDR1 reads MDHEN; CDR2 reads SYDVKM. With 6 bases clipped from V and 1 base from J, the junction kept 5 bases outside the gene matches. CDR3 protein: CASRPGGGAKNIQYF. CDR3 sequence (DNA): TGTGCCAGCAGACCAGGGGGCGGGGCCAAAAACATTCAGTACTTC.

This chain links TRBV7-9 with TRBJ1-2; the D gene is possibly TRBD1 (5 bases). With 3 bases removed from V and 5 bases from J, the gap between germline ends came to 16 bases. The CDR3 is 15 amino acids. Germline V CDR1 and CDR2: SEHNR, FQNEAQ (reference sequence). The chain's CDR3 is CASSFSGTVSYGYTF. The CDR3 DNA is TGTGCCAGCAGCTTCTCCGGGACCGTTTCTTATGGCTACACCTTC. Using reference TRBV7-9 and TRBJ1-2 for the parts outside the CDR3, the full variable domain is DTGVSQNPRHKITKRGQNVTFRCDPISEHNRLYWYRQTLGQGPEFLTYFQNEAQLEKSRLLSDRFSAERPKGSFSTLEIQRTEQGDSAMYLCASSFSGTVSYGYTFGSGTRLTVV.

CDR3 nucleotide sequence: TGTGCCAGCAGCTTGGAGGGCAACTATGGCTACACCTTC. Its translation is CASSLEGNYGYTF. The V and J genes are TRBV5-4 and TRBJ1-2, with no clear D. The CDR3 has 13 residues. Germline CDR1 is SGHNT and CDR2 is YYREEE (reference sequence). The germline V and J ends were trimmed by 0 bases and 2 bases, with 5 bases remaining between them.

The chain recombines TRBV7-6 with TRBJ2-3, with a tentative D call TRBD2 (6 bases). Germline loops: CDR1 SGHVS, CDR2 FNYEAQ. The CDR3 consists of 15 residues. V lost 1 base to trimming and J lost 6 bases, with 14 bases between them. Here the CDR3 DNA reads TGTGCCAGCAGCTTAGTTGCGGGGTCCGGGGATACGCAGTATTTT. Amino acids: CASSLVAGSGDTQYF.

The genes are TRBV7-3 and TRBJ1-1; no firm D call. The CDR3 sequence is 14 residues long. V dropped 0 bases and J dropped 1 base, with 6 bases sitting between them. The germline CDR1 and CDR2 sequences are SGHTA and FQGTGA. As DNA, the CDR3 is TGTGCCAGCAGCTTAACTCGGCAGAACACTGAAGCTTTCTTT. It encodes CASSLTRQNTEAFF. Supplemented by reference TRBV7-3 and TRBJ1-1, the full variable domain reads GAGVSQTPSNKVTEKGKYVELRCDPISGHTALYWYRQSLGQGPEFLIYFQGTGAADDSGLPNDRFFAVRPEGSVSTLKIQRTERGDSAVYLCASSLTRQNTEAFFGQGTRLTVV.

Only one count was recorded for this clone. This chain's CDR3 is CASSVAGADTQYF. CDR3 bases: TGTGCCAGCAGCGTCGCCGGGGCAGATACGCAGTATTTT. V usage is TRBV9 and J usage is TRBJ2-3; perhaps TRBD2 as D (5 bases). V was shortened by 2 bases and J by 4 bases, with 8 bases between the two germline ends. The CDR3 has 13 amino acids. CDR1 and CDR2 from the germline V gene are SGDLS and YYNGEE.

V gene TRBV29-1 combines with J gene TRBJ1-1; D not resolved. The germline V and J ends were trimmed by 0 bases and 1 base, with 6 bases remaining between them. Germline CDR1 and CDR2: SQVTM and ANQGSEA. This CDR3 has 13 residues. CDR3 region: CSVEEVPNTEAFF. As DNA, the CDR3 is TGCAGCGTTGAAGAGGTCCCGAACACTGAAGCTTTCTTT.

The CDR3: CASSPGTSGLYEQYF. The CDR3 coding sequence is TGTGCCAGCAGTCCCGGGACTAGCGGCCTCTACGAGCAGTACTTC. The chain employs TRBV27 and TRBJ2-7, with 11 bases fitting TRBD2. Germline CDR1 and CDR2: MNHEY and SMNVEV (reference sequence). J was trimmed by 3 bases and V by 5 bases; bases with no gene match: 6. This CDR3 region has 15 residues.

The chain uses TRBV29-1 and TRBJ1-1, with D possibly TRBD1 on 6 matching bases. Germline lookup yields CDR1 SQVTM and CDR2 ANQGSEA. V shed 6 bases and J shed 6 bases, with 11 bases lying between them. CDR3 length equals 11 residues. The CDR3 DNA follows: TGCAGCGTACAGGGAGGACCTGAAGCTTTCTTT. Residues: CSVQGGPEAFF.

J is TRBJ1-5 and V is TRBV20-1; D is uncertain. V was clipped by 3 bases and J by 7 bases, with 7 bases between them. The CDR3 consists of 11 residues. Germline CDR1 DFQATT, CDR2 SNEGSKA (reference sequence). CDR3 residues: CSASHGQPQHF. The CDR3 DNA is TGCAGTGCTAGTCACGGCCAGCCCCAGCATTTT.

The genes are TRBV7-9 and TRBJ1-5; 8 bases align to TRBD1. Trimming took 5 bases from V and 3 from J; bases not matched to a gene: 6. CDR3 length: 15 residues. The V gene's germline CDR1 is SEHNR and CDR2 FQNEAQ (reference sequence). The CDR3 reads CASSAGQAINQPQHF. CDR3 sequence (DNA): TGTGCCAGCAGCGCGGGACAGGCGATCAATCAGCCCCAGCATTTT.

The gene calls are TRBV19 and TRBJ1-4; no reliable D call. Germline-derived CDR1 and CDR2 are LNHDA and SQIVND (reference sequence). Trimming took off 0 bases at V and 7 bases at J, with 6 bases between the two ends. The CDR3 covers 13 residues. CDR3 sequence: CASSIDRSEKLFF. The CDR3 DNA sequence: TGTGCCAGTAGTATAGATCGGAGTGAAAAACTGTTTTTT.

As for this clone: Different DNA sequences within this sample yield the same CDR3. This chain uses TRBV9 with TRBJ1-3; possibly TRBD1 for D (6 bases). Germline assignment: CDR1 SGDLS and CDR2 YYNGEE. Trimming cost V 3 bases and J 1 base, with 11 bases left between them. The CDR3 is made up of 15 amino acids. Here the CDR3 DNA reads TGTGCCAGCAGCGCCGGACAGACTTCTGGAAACACCATATATTTT. Translation gives CASSAGQTSGNTIYF.

The gene calls are TRBV6-4 and TRBJ1-2; tentative D call: TRBD1 (6 bases). The germline V gene has CDR1 MRHNA and CDR2 SNTAGT. Trimming shortened V by 0 bases and J by 5 bases, and 16 bases separated the two germline ends. CDR3 length: 16 amino acids. The DNA for the CDR3 is TGTGCCAGCAGTGACTCGGGGACACCTGGGGGTTATGGCTACACCTTC. Amino acids: CASSDSGTPGGYGYTF.

The V gene is TRBV6-6, the J gene TRBJ2-7; a possible D gene is TRBD2 (5 bases). This CDR3 has 15 amino acids. Germline CDR1 and CDR2: MNHNY and SVGAGI (reference sequence). V shed 2 bases and J shed 6 bases, with 17 bases lying between them. CDR3 sequence (DNA): TGTGCCAGCAGTTACGGCGGGTTAAGTCGGGGCGAGCAGTACTTC. Its protein product is CASSYGGLSRGEQYF.

The CDR3 DNA is TGTGCCAGCAGCTCACTCGTAGAATGGGCAACTAATGAAAAACTGTTTTTT. As protein: CASSSLVEWATNEKLFF. The chain has TRBV7-9 and TRBJ1-4; D is unresolved. In germline, CDR1 is SEHNR, CDR2 FQNEAQ (reference sequence). CDR3 size: 17 residues. V lost 4 bases and J lost 0, with 15 bases in between.

The chain links TRBV28 to TRBJ1-1, with a possible D match to TRBD1 (5 bases). The CDR3 length is 16 residues. V shed 5 bases and J shed 6 bases, with 22 bases lying between them. CDR1 and CDR2 from the germline V gene are MDHEN and SYDVKM. The CDR3 DNA follows: TGTGCCAGCAGTGCGGGAGGGGCGGATGGGGGACCTGAAGCTTTCTTT. As protein: CASSAGGADGGPEAFF.

The chain links TRBV18 to TRBJ1-2; TRBD1 agrees at 12 bases. From germline, CDR1 is KGHSH and CDR2 LQKENI. The CDR3 is made up of 17 amino acids. V lost 5 bases to trimming and J lost 4 bases; unmatched junction nucleotides: 11. CDR3 nucleotides: TGTGCCAGCTCAATACTGGGACAGGGGGCGCGTCGCTATGGCTACACCTTC. Its protein product is CASSILGQGARRYGYTF.

This chain joins TRBV30 and TRBJ2-5, with D perhaps matching TRBD2 (6 bases). CDR1 is GTSNPN and CDR2 is SVGIG in the germline V gene (reference sequence). The CDR3 covers 13 residues. Trimming shortened V by 0 bases and J by 7 bases, and 12 bases separated the two germline ends. DNA of the CDR3: TGTGCCTGGAGTGTGCTAGCGACCCGGACCCAGTACTTC. Its protein is CAWSVLATRTQYF. Variable domain in full (rest from reference TRBV30 and TRBJ2-5): SQTIHQWPATLVQPVGSPLSLECTVEGTSNPNLYWYRQAAGRGLQLLFYSVGIGQISSEVPQNLSASRPQDRQFILSSKKLLLSDSGFYLCAWSVLATRTQYFGPGTRLLVL.

The V and J genes are TRBV7-3 and TRBJ2-6; no reliable D call. The germline V gene encodes CDR1 SGHTA and CDR2 FQGTGA. This CDR3 comprises 15 residues. V dropped 4 bases and J dropped 0 bases, with 7 bases sitting between them. The CDR3 coding sequence is TGTGCCAGCAGCTCCGTTCGCTCTGGGGCCAACGTCCTGACTTTC. It is translated as CASSSVRSGANVLTF.